This record concerns one T cell receptor beta chain sequence. One end of the junction is discordant with germline, which a read error may explain. This sample is drawn from a study of glioma-infiltrating T cells. Looked up from germline, CDR1 is SGHVS and CDR2 is FQNEAQ. The CDR3 has 15 amino acids. The iRepertoire nested amplicon-rescue multiplex PCR amplified TCR alpha and beta CDR3s from RNA. Each CDR3 protein gets one entry after TCRdb re-called the multiplex PCR reads with MiXCR. The sample contains fewer than 200,000 distinct CDR3 sequences, over 40% of which appear only once. The rearrangement links TRBV7-8 to TRBJ2-3; 7 positions agree with TRBD2. The sample taken for sequencing was glioma tissue, nonneoplastic brain tissue, or PBMCs (not recorded which). This clonotype was sampled from a human donor with low-grade glioma or glioblastoma, undergoing nonglioma brain surgery, or in good health (not recorded which). CDR3 DNA sequence: TGTGCCAGCATCTTAGTTCTAGCGGCGACAGATACGCAGTATTTT. Amino acids: CASILVLAATDTQYF. The complete variable domain, with remaining parts taken from reference TRBV7-8 and TRBJ2-3, reads GAGVSQSPRYKVAKRGQDVALRCDPISGHVSLFWYQQALGQGPEFLTYFQNEAQLDKSGLPSDRFFAERPEGSVSTLKIQRTQQEDSAVYLCASILVLAATDTQYFGPGTRLTVL.